Listed below are T cell receptor beta chains from one sample, sequenced in a study of beta chain features in type 1 diabetes. The repertoire was sequenced with immunoSEQ multiplex PCR; TCRdb's copy has only in-frame clones and lacks some. Of 970,000 or so clones listed, roughly 15% are singletons. The sequencing input was naive CD4+ T cells from blood. The receptors come from a woman younger than 30 in good health. Both conserved end residues are part of each CDR3. D genes are given only for firm matches. Not all rows give a size; the values are once, few, many and, for expanded clones, a class.

d_call	v_call	clone_size	j_call	cdr3_nt	cdr3_aa
NA	TRBV6-5	few	TRBJ1-5	TGTGCCAGCAGTTACTCGTCGGAGGGGGTCGGTCAGCCCCAGCATTTT	CASSYSSEGVGQPQHF
TRBD1	TRBV29-1	NA	TRBJ2-1	TGCAGCGTTGAAACAGTTCCGGGACAGGGGGCGTATGAGCAGTTCTTC	CSVETVPGQGAYEQFF
NA	TRBV7-2	few	TRBJ1-2	TGTGCCAGCAGCCCTACCGGGGTCAACTTGAGGGGCTACACCTTC	CASSPTGVNLRGYTF
NA	TRBV28	few	TRBJ2-5	TGTGCCAGCAGCTTTCATCTAAAGGGGCAGACCGAGGGAGAGACCCAGTACTTC	CASSFHLKGQTEGETQYF
NA	TRBV7-9	NA	TRBJ2-7	TGTGCCAGCAGCTTACACACGGGAGCTTCCTACGAGCAGTACTTC	CASSLHTGASYEQYF
NA	TRBV5-4	few	TRBJ2-1	TGTGCCAGCAGCCCCGGAGTGCAGCTAACGAATGAGCAGTTCTTC	CASSPGVQLTNEQFF
NA	TRBV18	NA	TRBJ1-2	TGTGCCAGCTCACCCGGGGCAGATTCCTATCGCTACACCTTC	CASSPGADSYRYTF
NA	TRBV5-1	NA	TRBJ2-1	TGCGCCAGCAGCTTGAGCGGCGCCGACTACAATGAGCAGTTCTTC	CASSLSGADYNEQFF
NA	TRBV18	NA	TRBJ1-2	TGTGCCAGCTCACCCACAGGGTCCTATGGCTACACCTTC	CASSPTGSYGYTF
TRBD1	TRBV2	NA	TRBJ2-7	TGTGCCAGCATCCGGGACAGGGCCTACGAGCAGTACTTC	CASIRDRAYEQYF
TRBD1	TRBV7-2	NA	TRBJ1-2	TGTGCCAGCAGCACGTGGACAGGGCCCTATGGCTACACCTTC	CASSTWTGPYGYTF
NA	TRBV29-1	NA	TRBJ1-4	TGCAGCGTCGTTCGGGGTTCTAATGAAAAACTGTTTTTT	CSVVRGSNEKLFF
NA	TRBV28	few	TRBJ1-2	TGTGCCAGCAGTTTGCAGGTCGATGGCTACACCTTC	CASSLQVDGYTF
NA	TRBV11-2	NA	TRBJ2-5	TGTGCCAGCAGCCCGAGAGGAGCCCAGGAGACCCAGTACTTC	CASSPRGAQETQYF